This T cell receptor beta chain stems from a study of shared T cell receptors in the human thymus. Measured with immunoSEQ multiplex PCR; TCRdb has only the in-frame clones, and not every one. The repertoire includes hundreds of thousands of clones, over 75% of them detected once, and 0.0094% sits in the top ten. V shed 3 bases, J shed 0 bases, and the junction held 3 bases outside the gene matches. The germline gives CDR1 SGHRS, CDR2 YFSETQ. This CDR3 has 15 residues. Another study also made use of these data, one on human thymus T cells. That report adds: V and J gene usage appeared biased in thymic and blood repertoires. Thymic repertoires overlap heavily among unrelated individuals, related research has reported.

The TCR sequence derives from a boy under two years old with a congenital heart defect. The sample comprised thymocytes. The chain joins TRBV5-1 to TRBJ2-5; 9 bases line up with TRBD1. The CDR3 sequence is CASSWGQGHQETQYF. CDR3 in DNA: TGCGCCAGCAGCTGGGGACAGGGTCACCAAGAGACCCAGTACTTC.